One sample yielded the 30 T cell receptor beta chains listed below, sequenced in a study of Graves' ophthalmopathy and Graves' hyperthyroidism. Amplifying from RNA transcripts, the study obtained TCR beta CDR3 regions. The authors performed first-round RT-PCR with HTBI primers and then a second-round multiplex PCR. A single record per CDR3 protein comes from TCRdb applying MiXCR to the multiplex PCR reads. The repertoire includes approximately 410,000 distinct CDR3 sequences, 15% of them detected once, and roughly 7% sits in the top ten. The source material was peripheral blood. These receptors all come from a woman in her late teens or twenties with stable Graves' hyperthyroidism.

V is TRBV6-2 or TRBV6-3 and J is TRBJ2-7; D might be TRBD2 (6 bases). The CDR3 has 16 amino acids. Germline CDR1 and CDR2: MNHEY and SVGEGT. The V and J ends lost 0 bases and 0 bases respectively, with 12 bases between them. This chain's CDR3 is CASSYSPGGDSYEQYF. CDR3 coding DNA: TGTGCCAGCAGTTACTCTCCTGGCGGGGACTCCTACGAGCAGTACTTC.

At least ten counts were recorded for this clonotype. This chain uses TRBV5-1 with TRBJ2-7; D is unresolved. The CDR3 runs to 15 residues. Germline CDR1 and CDR2: SGHRS and YFSETQ. V lost 3 bases, J lost 2 bases, and 15 bases lay in between. The CDR3 DNA follows: TGCGCCAGCAGCTCTAGTGGACCATTTACCTACGAGCAGTACTTC. It yields the protein CASSSSGPFTYEQYF.

Ten or more counts support this clonotype. The chain combines TRBV6-5 with TRBJ2-7, with D tentatively TRBD2 (5 bases). This CDR3 has 12 residues. Germline V lookup: CDR1 MNHEY, CDR2 SVGAGI. With 7 bases removed from V and 7 bases from J, the gap between germline ends came to 14 bases. In DNA, the CDR3 is TGTGCCAGCACCGGGATTTCTTGGGAGCAGTACTTC. The encoded protein is CASTGISWEQYF.

A note on this clonotype: A much more abundant neighbour one base away suggests this may be a read error. The V and J genes are TRBV18 and TRBJ2-5; D gene ambiguous. The CDR3 spans 13 residues. In germline, CDR1 is KGHSH, CDR2 LQKENI. The CDR3 loop is CVSSPPSQETQYF. DNA of the CDR3: TGTGTCAGCTCACCCCCAAGTCAAGAGACCCAGTACTTC.

In its sample, this clonotype was seen many times. The J gene is TRBJ2-6, the V gene TRBV14, with D unresolved. This CDR3 region has 15 residues. The germline V and J ends were trimmed by 1 base and 0 bases, with 4 bases remaining between them. CDR1 and CDR2 (germline): SGHDN, FVKESK. Here the CDR3 reads CASSQARSGANVLTF. The CDR3 nucleotides are TGTGCCAGCAGCCAAGCTCGCTCTGGGGCCAACGTCCTGACTTTC.

At least ten counts were recorded for this clonotype. The V and J genes are TRBV6-1 and TRBJ1-2; 8 bases align to TRBD1. The trim removed 6 bases at V and 4 bases at J, leaving 7 bases unmatched. The CDR3 covers 14 residues. Per the germline V gene, CDR1 is MNHNS and CDR2 is SASEGT. The CDR3 region is CASRGRGLSYGYTF. The CDR3 region has the DNA TGTGCCAGCAGGGGCAGGGGGCTGTCCTATGGCTACACCTTC.

V and J are TRBV4-1 and TRBJ2-5, with 11 bases that match TRBD1. The V segment lost 4 bases and the J segment 4 bases; nucleotides outside the gene matches: 8. This CDR3 comprises 16 residues. Germline V gene sequence: CDR1 MGHRA, CDR2 YSYEKL. Here the CDR3 DNA reads TGCGCCAGCAGCCGGCTGGGACAGGGGGTCCCAGAGACCCAGTACTTC. This translates into CASSRLGQGVPETQYF.

This clonotype was recorded at least ten times. The chain couples TRBV12-3 or TRBV12-4 to TRBJ2-5; D not certain. Trimming left V 6 bases short and J 2 bases short, with 10 bases between. This CDR3 has 13 residues. CDR3 nucleotides: TGTGCCAGCAGCCGCCAGAAGCAAGAGACCCAGTACTTC. This gives the protein CASSRQKQETQYF.

This clonotype was observed many times. A junction end diverges from the germline sequence, so it may reflect a read error. The chain couples TRBV15 to TRBJ1-5; D unresolved. Germline-derived CDR1 and CDR2 are LNHNV and YYDKDF (reference sequence). The CDR3 has 17 residues. The CDR3 reads CATSRELVRLPGQPQHF. The CDR3 DNA follows: TGTGCCACCAGCCGAGAGCTGGTCAGGCTCCCCGGACAGCCCCAGCATTTT.

This clonotype occurred many times. The chain joins TRBV20-1 to TRBJ2-5; D perhaps matches TRBD2 (5 bases). Trimming left V 3 bases short and J 3 bases short, with 8 bases between. CDR1 is DFQATT, CDR2 SNEGSKA, per germline (reference sequence). The CDR3 totals 12 residues. CDR3 in DNA: TGCAGTGCTAGCTTCGGGGAAGAGACCCAGTACTTC. Its protein product is CSASFGEETQYF.

A few counts support this clonotype. The J gene is TRBJ2-7, the V gene TRBV5-1, with D maybe TRBD1 (6 bases). Trimming pared 0 bases from V and 4 bases from J, leaving 14 bases between. The CDR3 contains 15 residues. CDR1 is SGHRS and CDR2 is YFSETQ in the germline V gene. As DNA, the CDR3 is TGCGCCAGCAGCTTGGCGAGGGGGACGATTTACGAGCAGTACTTC. Translation gives CASSLARGTIYEQYF.

This clonotype was detected ten times or more. This chain uses TRBV25-1 with TRBJ2-7; D gene uncertain. CDR1 MGHDK and CDR2 SYGVNS come from the germline V gene. The V gene lost 1 base and the J gene lost 0 bases, with 10 bases spanning the gap. This CDR3 has 15 residues. CDR3 DNA: TGTGCCAGCAGTGAATTGACCCCGAGCTCCTACGAGCAGTACTTC. This sequence encodes CASSELTPSSYEQYF.

There are many counts of this clonotype. The chain combines TRBV19 with TRBJ2-7; TRBD1 might be the D (5 bases). The germline V gene has CDR1 LNHDA and CDR2 SQIVND (reference sequence). The CDR3 loop spans 15 amino acids. V was cut by 4 bases and J by 0 bases, with 13 bases left in between. CDR3: CASSSPRAPSYEQYF. Here the CDR3 DNA reads TGTGCCAGTAGTAGCCCCAGGGCCCCCTCCTACGAGCAGTACTTC.

This clonotype occurred a few times. The DNA of the CDR3 is TGTGCCAGCAGTTTATGGGCAGGCTACGAGCAGTACTTC. Encoded protein: CASSLWAGYEQYF. The chain links TRBV27 to TRBJ2-7, with D unclear. V was trimmed by 1 base and J by 3 bases, leaving 7 bases between them. Looked up from germline, CDR1 is MNHEY and CDR2 is SMNVEV (reference sequence). This CDR3 region has 13 residues.

This clonotype occurred many times. This chain connects TRBV27 to TRBJ1-1; 10 bases align to TRBD1. There are 15 residues in the CDR3. CDR1 is MNHEY and CDR2 is SMNVEV in the germline V gene (reference sequence). Trimming cost V 9 bases and J 3 bases; bases outside gene matches: 10. The CDR3 coding sequence is TGTGCCAGTAAAGGGACAGGGGAGAAGTACACTGAAGCTTTCTTT. It translates to CASKGTGEKYTEAFF.

This clonotype appeared many times. V usage is TRBV7-9 and J usage is TRBJ2-7; 8 bases align to TRBD2. This CDR3 region has 15 residues. J gave up 3 bases and V 2 bases, and 6 bases lay outside the gene matches. Germline V gene sequence: CDR1 SEHNR, CDR2 FQNEAQ (reference sequence). The CDR3 DNA reads as TGTGCCAGCAGCTTATGGGGACTAGGGTTCTACGAGCAGTACTTC. It codes for CASSLWGLGFYEQYF.

This clonotype was counted ten times or more. The chain couples TRBV7-3 to TRBJ2-2; D is uncertain. The CDR3 covers 14 residues. Trimming took off 2 bases at V and 5 bases at J, with 9 bases between the two ends. Germline values: CDR1 SGHTA, CDR2 FQGTGA. CDR3 nucleotide sequence: TGTGCCAGCAGCTTACGGGCGGAGACCGGGGAGCTGTTTTTT. Amino acids: CASSLRAETGELFF.

The chain carries TRBV6-1 and TRBJ2-7, with TRBD2 as a possible D gene (5 bases). The V end was cut by 7 bases, the J end by 6 bases, with 19 bases between. Germline CDR1 MNHNS, CDR2 SASEGT. There are 14 residues in the CDR3. DNA for the CDR3: TGTGCCAGCACATCGACTACCGCGTCGCTCGAGCAGTACTTC. Its translation is CASTSTTASLEQYF.

The table lists this clonotype with many counts. V usage is TRBV2 and J usage is TRBJ1-5; 8 nucleotides agree with TRBD1. Germline loops: CDR1 SNHLY, CDR2 FYNNEI. V gave up 1 base and J gave up 6 bases; unmatched junction bases: 5. There are 15 residues in the CDR3. The CDR3 sequence is CASSEDQGASQPQHF. CDR3 nucleotide sequence: TGTGCCAGCAGTGAAGACCAGGGGGCTAGTCAGCCCCAGCATTTT.

This clonotype was found many times. This sequence joins TRBV7-2 and TRBJ1-2, with unresolved D. There are 15 residues in the CDR3. Germline loops: CDR1 SGHTA, CDR2 FQGNSA. V shed 4 bases and J shed 2 bases, with 14 bases lying between them. As DNA, the CDR3 is TGTGCCAGCAGCTCGCGTCGGGCCGAGAACTATGGCTACACCTTC. Its protein is CASSSRRAENYGYTF.

J is TRBJ1-5 and V is TRBV15; TRBD1 might be the D (6 bases). The CDR3 has 13 amino acids. In germline, CDR1 is LNHNV, CDR2 YYDKDF (reference sequence). V lost 8 bases and J lost 6, with 14 bases in between. The CDR3 bases are TGTGCCACCGGTCAGGGGACATTTCAGCCCCAGCATTTT. Protein: CATGQGTFQPQHF.

This clonotype has ten or more counts. This sequence joins TRBV7-2 and TRBJ2-5, with 9 bases matching TRBD1. The CDR3 covers 16 residues. V was pared by 5 bases and J by 4 bases, with 11 bases of the junction left unmatched. CDR1 and CDR2 (germline): SGHTA, FQGNSA. CDR3 in amino acids: CASSPQDRGGTETQYF. In DNA, the CDR3 is TGTGCCAGCAGCCCACAAGACAGGGGGGGAACAGAGACCCAGTACTTC.

This clonotype was counted ten times or more. This sequence joins TRBV7-8 and TRBJ1-1; D unresolved. Looked up from germline, CDR1 is SGHVS and CDR2 is FQNEAQ. The CDR3 consists of 15 residues. Trimming left V 2 bases short and J 0 bases short, with 10 bases between. CDR3 bases: TGTGCCAGCAGCTTATTCCGAGGGCTGAACACTGAAGCTTTCTTT. This sequence encodes CASSLFRGLNTEAFF.

This clonotype was recorded at least ten times. The chain has TRBV12-3 or TRBV12-4 and TRBJ1-1; tentative D call: TRBD1 (5 bases). This CDR3 spans 13 amino acids. Trimming took off 11 bases at V and 2 bases at J, with 15 bases between the two ends. CDR3 sequence: CAGRDSRNTEAFF. The CDR3 region has the DNA TGTGCCGGGCGGGACTCAAGAAACACTGAAGCTTTCTTT.

V is TRBV29-1 and J is TRBJ2-2; perhaps TRBD1 as D (5 bases). Looked up from germline, CDR1 is SQVTM and CDR2 is ANQGSEA. CDR3 length equals 13 residues. V was clipped by 6 bases and J by 6 bases, with 14 bases between them. The CDR3 sequence: CSVARVNAGELFF. The CDR3 DNA reads as TGCAGCGTCGCCAGGGTTAACGCCGGGGAGCTGTTTTTT.

This clonotype has only a few counts. V usage is TRBV5-6 and J usage is TRBJ1-2; no clear D. The CDR3 contains 12 residues. Trimming took off 0 bases at V and 5 bases at J, with 5 bases between the two ends. From germline, CDR1 is SGHDT and CDR2 YYEEEE. CDR3 protein: CASSLAVYGYTF. CDR3 DNA: TGTGCCAGCAGCTTGGCCGTATATGGCTACACCTTC.

A few counts support this clonotype. V usage is TRBV3-1 and J usage is TRBJ1-3, with a possible D match to TRBD1 (5 bases). There are 15 residues in the CDR3. Trimming removed 4 bases from V and 0 bases from J, with 10 bases in between. Germline V gene sequence: CDR1 LGHDT, CDR2 YNNKEL (reference sequence). The CDR3 reads CASSPTGSSGNTIYF. The CDR3 coding sequence is TGTGCCAGCAGCCCTACAGGCAGCTCTGGAAACACCATATATTTT.

The table lists this clonotype with many counts. The chain couples TRBV3-1 to TRBJ1-5; tentatively, D is TRBD1 (5 bases). V was shortened by 1 base and J by 6 bases, with 7 bases between the two germline ends. Germline CDR1 LGHDT, CDR2 YNNKEL (reference sequence). This CDR3 contains 13 residues. CDR3 residues: CASSQGGTQPQHF. CDR3 DNA sequence: TGTGCCAGCAGCCAAGGGGGGACTCAGCCCCAGCATTTT.

Many counts were recorded for this clonotype. This rearrangement joins TRBV6-4 to TRBJ1-5; weak D call: TRBD1 (5 bases). V lost 3 bases to trimming and J lost 3 bases, with 9 bases between them. CDR1 is MRHNA and CDR2 is SNTAGT in the germline V gene. The CDR3 loop spans 14 amino acids. This chain's CDR3 is CASSEGTTNQPQHF. The CDR3 DNA sequence: TGTGCCAGCAGTGAAGGGACTACCAATCAGCCCCAGCATTTT.

This clonotype was seen many times. The chain is built from TRBV12-3 or TRBV12-4 and TRBJ1-1; a weak D match, TRBD1 (6 bases). V lost 3 bases and J 2 bases, leaving 10 bases between the germline ends. The CDR3 runs to 14 residues. CDR3 loop: CASSFSRGNTEAFF. The CDR3 nucleotides are TGTGCCAGCAGTTTCTCCAGGGGCAACACTGAAGCTTTCTTT.